This T cell receptor beta chain was sequenced during a study of cytomegalovirus exposure and HLA in healthy donors. Overall study context: The roughly 120 million unique TCR beta sequences, from roughly 170 million T cells, were found by an earlier analysis. Among the 400 or so donors who were genotyped, 81% fell in the genetic ancestry cluster that is associated with self-reported Caucasian donors.

Study-level points and caveats: TCR beta V- and J-gene trimming was later associated with a missense DCLRE1C variant.

The primer mix had 60 Vbeta and 13 Jbeta primers. Clones were sequenced by immunoSEQ multiplex PCR, and TCRdb holds only the in-frame ones, with some missing. The sample has fewer than 200,000 clones; about an eighth are singletons. Notes on this clone: The antigen remains unidentified.

All the people who gave samples were healthy bone marrow donors. The material sequenced was PBMCs. The TCR was taken from a man aged 50 or older in good health and CMV-seropositive.

The CDR3 nucleotides read TGTGCCAGCACCCAAGGGAGTTCTGGGTATGGCTACACCTTC. It specifies CASTQGSSGYGYTF. This chain uses TRBV6-1 with TRBJ1-2, with D uncertain. Looked up from germline, CDR1 is MNHNS and CDR2 is SASEGT. V lost 7 bases, J lost 5 bases, and 17 bases lay in between. The CDR3 runs to 14 residues.